This TCR beta chain was recovered during a study of shared clonotypes between healthy human individuals. It was at deep level that the assay was run. Repertoires were generated with immunoSEQ multiplex PCR, while TCRdb's copy carries only in-frame clones and drops some. The sample lists about 2.3 million clones; over 85% were seen once. This CDR3 comprises 16 residues. Trimming cost V 2 bases and J 0 bases, with 9 bases left between them. Looked up from germline, CDR1 is SGHRS and CDR2 is YFSETQ. General study results and limits: Among the subsets, naive ones generally showed larger estimated richness than memory ones. All-four-donor shared clonotypes had higher generation probabilities than non-shared clonotypes did. Of the naive CD4 clonotypes, about 5.4% were shared across a few donors.

Comment on this clone: Its matching antigen is unknown. The same CDR3 also results from other DNA sequences found in this sample.

The receptor was isolated from a man younger than 30 in good health. Some clones in this sample may be carry-over from other donors' samples. Sequencing was carried out using naive CD4+ T cells from PBMCs. The sample's subset: CD45RA+ positively selected. The V and J genes are TRBV5-1 and TRBJ2-6; D uncertain. DNA of the CDR3: TGCGCCAGCAGCTTAGACGGAAGCTCTGGGGCCAACGTCCTGACTTTC. Protein sequence: CASSLDGSSGANVLTF.